The 26 T cell receptor beta chains reported below all come from one sample, sequenced in a study of T cell repertoires in cytomegalovirus infection. TCRdb used MiXCR to reprocess the reads, holding one entry per CDR3 protein. The top ten clones hold roughly 31% of a sample with more than 150,000 distinct CDR3 sequences, about 30% of them seen once. What was sequenced was PBMCs. The receptors shown here come from a human donor in good health (CMV status not recorded). Some clones in this sample may be carry-over from other donors' samples.

The CDR3 region is CASSPGQGADTQYF. In DNA, the CDR3 is TGTGCCAGCAGCCCGGGACAGGGGGCAGATACGCAGTATTTT. The chain recombines TRBV7-8 with TRBJ2-3, with TRBD1 matching over 11 bases. The CDR3 has 14 residues. The junction had 2 bases not matched to a gene; V was cut back by 5 bases and J by 4 bases. Germline V lookup: CDR1 SGHVS, CDR2 FQNEAQ. Complete variable domain (other parts from reference TRBV7-8 and TRBJ2-3): GAGVSQSPRYKVAKRGQDVALRCDPISGHVSLFWYQQALGQGPEFLTYFQNEAQLDKSGLPSDRFFAERPEGSVSTLKIQRTQQEDSAVYLCASSPGQGADTQYFGPGTRLTVL.

This clonotype was counted once. V is TRBV19 and J is TRBJ1-6; no firm D call. This CDR3 region has 11 residues. V lost 5 bases to trimming and J lost 9 bases, with 5 bases between them. Per germline, CDR1 LNHDA and CDR2 SQIVND (reference sequence). CDR3 coding DNA: TGTGCCAGTAGTGGAGGTTCACCCCTCCACTTT. Its protein product is CASSGGSPLHF.

The V call is TRBV7-8, the J call TRBJ1-5; D remains unclear. Looked up from germline, CDR1 is SGHVS and CDR2 is FQNEAQ. The CDR3 is 14 residues long. Trimming took off 2 bases at V and 4 bases at J, with 9 bases between the two ends. The CDR3 nucleotides read TGTGCCAGCAGCTTACGAGGTGGGAATCAGCCCCAGCATTTT. This gives the protein CASSLRGGNQPQHF.

This clonotype was picked up many times. The chain is built from TRBV7-8 and TRBJ1-1; D gene ambiguous. Germline CDR1 reads SGHVS; CDR2 reads FQNEAQ. The V end was cut by 1 base, the J end by 7 bases, with 7 bases between. The CDR3 is 12 residues long. The CDR3 bases are TGTGCCAGCAGCTTAGGGGGTAATGAAGCTTTCTTT. Amino acid sequence: CASSLGGNEAFF.

This sequence joins TRBV12-3 or TRBV12-4 and TRBJ2-7; a possible D gene is TRBD2 (5 bases). V was clipped by 6 bases and J by 4 bases, with 13 bases between them. The CDR3 length is 13 residues. CDR3 loop: CASSRTWEYEQYF. In DNA, the CDR3 is TGTGCCAGCAGCCGGACTTGGGAATACGAGCAGTACTTC.

The gene calls are TRBV6-5 and TRBJ1-4; tentative D call: TRBD1 (5 bases). Germline V lookup: CDR1 MNHEY, CDR2 SVGAGI. This CDR3 has 15 residues. With 5 bases removed from V and 6 bases from J, the gap between germline ends came to 16 bases. CDR3 sequence: CASSLSRRGDEKLFF. The CDR3 region has the DNA TGTGCCAGCAGTCTATCTCGACGGGGGGATGAAAAACTGTTTTTT.

This clonotype occurred many times. This chain connects TRBV7-2 to TRBJ1-4, with TRBD1 as a possible D gene (5 bases). Trimming took off 2 bases at V and 7 bases at J, with 11 bases between the two ends. The length of the CDR3 is 14 residues. CDR1 is SGHTA and CDR2 is FQGNSA in the germline V gene. CDR3 region: CASSLSGAGEKLFF. CDR3 nucleotides: TGTGCCAGCAGCTTATCTGGGGCGGGTGAAAAACTGTTTTTT.

The genes are TRBV5-1 and TRBJ1-1; D is possibly TRBD1 (6 bases). Trimming removed 3 bases at V and 0 bases at J, with 18 bases between. The CDR3 has 17 residues. Looked up from germline, CDR1 is SGHRS and CDR2 is YFSETQ. The CDR3 loop is CASSSGQRLYMNTEAFF. CDR3 bases: TGCGCCAGCAGCTCCGGACAGCGACTCTACATGAACACTGAAGCTTTCTTT.

This clonotype came up a few times. This chain's CDR3 is CSVGRRLAGDEQYF. CDR3 sequence (DNA): TGCAGCGTTGGGAGGAGGCTAGCGGGGGACGAGCAGTACTTC. The chain is built from TRBV29-1 and TRBJ2-7, with 10 bases aligning to TRBD2. Trimming removed 4 bases from V and 5 bases from J; junction bases left unmatched: 8. This CDR3 region has 14 residues. Germline V gene lookup returns CDR1 SQVTM and CDR2 ANQGSEA.

The V call is TRBV7-9, the J call TRBJ1-1, with 8 nucleotides matching TRBD1. J lost 5 bases, V lost 1 base, and 6 bases had no gene match. CDR1 is SEHNR, CDR2 FQNEAQ, per germline (reference sequence). The CDR3 has 15 amino acids. The DNA of the CDR3 is TGTGCCAGCAGCTTAGGTACAGGGGGATGGACTGAAGCTTTCTTT. This gives the protein CASSLGTGGWTEAFF. Drawing the rest from reference TRBV7-9 and TRBJ1-1, the complete variable domain is DTGVSQNPRHKITKRGQNVTFRCDPISEHNRLYWYRQTLGQGPEFLTYFQNEAQLEKSRLLSDRFSAERPKGSFSTLEIQRTEQGDSAMYLCASSLGTGGWTEAFFGQGTRLTVV.

The V gene is TRBV6-4, the J gene TRBJ2-2; 8 bases fit TRBD1. The CDR3 has 14 residues. Germline-derived CDR1 and CDR2 are MRHNA and SNTAGT. Losses at the gene ends were 2 bases for V and 5 bases for J; bases not matched to a gene: 1. The CDR3 nucleotides read TGTGCCAGCAGTGACGACAGGGGAACCGGGGAGCTGTTTTTT. Residues: CASSDDRGTGELFF.

This rearrangement joins TRBV29-1 to TRBJ1-1; 7 bases map to TRBD1. Per the germline V gene, CDR1 is SQVTM and CDR2 is ANQGSEA. This CDR3 region has 14 residues. V dropped 4 bases and J dropped 4; count of bases not matched to a gene: 9. The CDR3 protein is CSVAWDSSVTEAFF. The DNA for the CDR3 is TGCAGCGTTGCCTGGGACAGTTCGGTCACTGAAGCTTTCTTT.

About this clonotype: Since a much larger clone is just one base distant, this may be a read error. The chain joins TRBV7-8 to TRBJ2-7; D is ambiguous. This CDR3 spans 16 amino acids. Germline V lookup: CDR1 SGHVS, CDR2 FQNEAQ. Trimming took 8 bases from V and 3 from J, leaving 23 bases between them. CDR3 DNA: TGTGCCAGCGGCAATACCCCTATGGGCTTCGGCTACGAGCAGTACTTC. Its protein is CASGNTPMGFGYEQYF.

A remark on this clonotype: This CDR3 is missing its conserved last phenylalanine or tryptophan, likely due to a read error. This rearrangement joins TRBV5-1 to TRBJ2-3; 8 bases line up with TRBD2. V lost 5 bases to trimming and J lost 2 bases; unmatched junction nucleotides: 10. Germline-derived CDR1 and CDR2 are SGHRS and YFSETQ. The CDR3 has 16 residues. The CDR3 here is CASRFQTSGYTDTQYL. DNA of the CDR3: TGCGCCAGCAGGTTTCAAACTAGCGGCTACACAGATACGCAGTATTTG.

In this sample, this clonotype turned up many times. J is TRBJ1-1 and V is TRBV7-3; tentative D call: TRBD1 (5 bases). The CDR3 has 14 amino acids. Germline V gene data show CDR1 as SGHTA and CDR2 as FQGTGA. Trimming removed 0 bases from V and 2 bases from J, with 7 bases in between. As DNA, the CDR3 is TGTGCCAGCAGCTTAACAACAGGAAACACTGAAGCTTTCTTT. Amino acid sequence: CASSLTTGNTEAFF. The full variable domain, rest sourced from reference TRBV7-3 and TRBJ1-1, is GAGVSQTPSNKVTEKGKYVELRCDPISGHTALYWYRQSLGQGPEFLIYFQGTGAADDSGLPNDRFFAVRPEGSVSTLKIQRTERGDSAVYLCASSLTTGNTEAFFGQGTRLTVV.

This rearrangement joins TRBV12-3 or TRBV12-4 to TRBJ1-6; TRBD1 matches at 8 bases. The CDR3 is 15 residues long. J lost 6 bases, V lost 6 bases, and 7 bases had no gene match. This CDR3 is CASSPDRVTNSPLHF. CDR3 DNA: TGTGCCAGCAGCCCGGACAGGGTTACTAATTCACCCCTCCACTTT.

This sequence joins TRBV20-1 and TRBJ2-7; 7 nucleotides line up with TRBD1. The germline CDR1 and CDR2 sequences are DFQATT and SNEGSKA (reference sequence). The ends lost 5 bases at V and 2 bases at J; junction bases unmatched: 12. The CDR3 extends over 15 amino acids. In DNA form, the CDR3 reads TGCAGTGCTTCCGCGCTGAAGACAGGGCCCTACGAGCAGTACTTC. Protein sequence: CSASALKTGPYEQYF.

The chain couples TRBV2 to TRBJ2-2; 7 bases match TRBD2. Germline values: CDR1 SNHLY, CDR2 FYNNEI. The CDR3 has 14 residues. Germline trimming cut 6 bases from V and 4 bases from J; bases unmatched to any gene: 5. CDR3 protein: CASRAGPGTGELFF. The CDR3 bases are TGTGCCAGCAGAGCGGGGCCAGGCACCGGGGAGCTGTTTTTT.

This clonotype was found many times. The chain carries TRBV7-8 and TRBJ2-2; maybe TRBD2 (7 bases). This CDR3 is built from 16 residues. CDR1 is SGHVS and CDR2 is FQNEAQ in the germline V gene. V gave up 3 bases and J gave up 3 bases, with 14 bases separating them. The CDR3 protein is CASSFLRGRDTGELFF. CDR3 bases: TGTGCCAGCAGCTTTTTGCGGGGGCGAGACACCGGGGAGCTGTTTTTT.

The genes are TRBV2 and TRBJ1-5; D is possibly TRBD1 (5 bases). In germline, CDR1 is SNHLY, CDR2 FYNNEI. The length of the CDR3 is 15 residues. The V end lost 6 bases, the J end lost 5 bases, and 17 bases lay between the germline ends. CDR3 in amino acids: CASRKDGGCDQPQHF. In DNA, the CDR3 is TGTGCCAGCAGAAAAGACGGGGGATGTGATCAGCCCCAGCATTTT.

This clonotype was observed a few times. The chain is built from TRBV18 and TRBJ1-1; D may be TRBD1 (5 bases). Trimming left V 1 base short and J 0 bases short, with 9 bases between. Germline V lookup: CDR1 KGHSH, CDR2 LQKENI. The CDR3 is 15 amino acids. The CDR3, as DNA: TGTGCCAGCTCACCACAGGGGTCGATGAACACTGAAGCTTTCTTT. This gives the protein CASSPQGSMNTEAFF.

This clonotype was detected ten times or more. The V and J genes are TRBV7-2 and TRBJ2-5, with D tentatively TRBD2 (5 bases). The germline CDR1 and CDR2 sequences are SGHTA and FQGNSA. The V and J ends lost 1 base and 1 base respectively, with 7 bases between them. The CDR3 is 14 residues long. The CDR3 protein is CASSLGGSQETQYF. The CDR3 region has the DNA TGTGCCAGCAGCTTAGGCGGGTCCCAAGAGACCCAGTACTTC.

The V call is TRBV6-2 or TRBV6-3, the J call TRBJ2-7, with D unresolved. Germline CDR1 and CDR2: MNHEY and SVGEGT. V gave up 4 bases and J gave up 0 bases, with 7 bases separating them. The CDR3 length is 13 residues. In DNA, the CDR3 is TGTGCCAGCAGTTTTAGGAGCTCCTACGAGCAGTACTTC. This translates into CASSFRSSYEQYF.

The chain couples TRBV4-1 to TRBJ2-6; no reliable D call. This CDR3 comprises 13 residues. Germline lookup yields CDR1 MGHRA and CDR2 YSYEKL. V shed 4 bases and J shed 4 bases, with 5 bases lying between them. The CDR3 loop reads CASSLRGANVLTF. CDR3 bases: TGCGCCAGCAGCCTCCGGGGGGCCAACGTCCTGACTTTC.

On this clonotype itself: The junction and the germline gene differ at one end; a read error may be behind it. This sequence joins TRBV28 and TRBJ2-7; 9 nucleotides line up with TRBD1. Per the germline V gene, CDR1 is MDHEN and CDR2 is SYDVKM. The CDR3 contains 15 residues. The CDR3 nucleotides read TGTGACAGCAGTTCTTCCGGGACAGGGTTGGTCGAGCAGTACTTC. Encoded protein: CDSSSSGTGLVEQYF.

This chain links TRBV5-1 with TRBJ1-2, with TRBD1 matching 9 bases. The germline V gene encodes CDR1 SGHRS and CDR2 YFSETQ. With 3 bases clipped from V and 3 bases from J, the junction kept 0 bases outside the gene matches. This CDR3 spans 13 amino acids. The CDR3 spells CASSWDRDYGYTF. Written as DNA, the CDR3 is TGCGCCAGCAGCTGGGACAGGGACTATGGCTACACCTTC.